These 13 T cell receptor beta chains originate from one sample sequenced in a study of prognosis after radiotherapy for stage I lung cancer. Amplicons of TCR beta CDR3 were generated from genomic DNA by two-round multiplex PCR. The first round of PCR was done with primers that matched each TRBV and TRBJ gene. TCRdb re-analysed the multiplex PCR reads in MiXCR, keeping a single row per CDR3 protein. Here the sample spans some 14,000 distinct CDR3 sequences, around 50% being singletons. This material consisted of PBMCs, taken before or after stereotactic body radiation therapy (not recorded which). The receptors originated from a donor over 45 with non-small cell lung cancer.

Judged by abundance, this clonotype is medium-sized (0.01 to 0.1%). This sequence joins TRBV7-3 and TRBJ2-7, with TRBD2 matching 10 bases. The germline gives CDR1 SGHTA, CDR2 FQGTGA. The CDR3 runs 19 residues. V gave up 5 bases and J gave up 5 bases; unmatched junction bases: 21. For the CDR3, the DNA is TGTGCCAGCAGCCGGGACCTACACAAATCTAGCGGGAGTAGGAACGAGCAGTACTTC. Its translation: CASSRDLHKSSGSRNEQYF.

This clonotype was recorded at least ten times. This chain joins TRBV3-1 and TRBJ2-1; 9 bases match TRBD1. Germline V gene data show CDR1 as LGHDT and CDR2 as YNNKEL (reference sequence). The length of the CDR3 is 12 residues. The CDR3 sequence: CGAQGANNEQFF. Written as DNA, the CDR3 is TGTGGGGCACAGGGGGCAAACAATGAGCAGTTCTTC.

This clonotype was observed at least ten times. The V call is TRBV28, the J call TRBJ2-3; 10 nucleotides line up with TRBD1. CDR3 size: 16 residues. Unmatched junction bases numbered 12, after V lost 6 bases and J lost 6 bases. Germline CDR1 and CDR2: MDHEN and SYDVKM. The CDR3 sequence is CASSYIRDRGGDTQYF. CDR3 nucleotides: TGTGCCAGCAGCTACATCAGGGACAGGGGTGGTGATACGCAGTATTTT.

This clonotype was counted ten times or more. The chain combines TRBV28 with TRBJ1-5, with D unresolved. This CDR3 is 14 amino acids long. V was cut by 3 bases and J by 2 bases, with 8 bases left in between. Germline V gives CDR1 MDHEN, CDR2 SYDVKM. The chain's CDR3 is CASSLGRRNQPQHF. As DNA, the CDR3 is TGTGCCAGCAGTTTGGGCCGACGCAATCAGCCCCAGCATTTT.

This clonotype is labeled medium-sized. The V call is TRBV12-3 or TRBV12-4, the J call TRBJ1-1; a possible D gene is TRBD1 (5 bases). Trimming shortened V by 5 bases and J by 10 bases, and 20 bases separated the two germline ends. This CDR3 contains 14 residues. The CDR3 DNA is TGTGCCAGCAGTCATCGGACGGCGGGGGAATCAGCTTTCTTT. Its protein product is CASSHRTAGESAFF.

The chain recombines TRBV7-9 with TRBJ2-3; 7 nucleotides match TRBD2. Germline V gives CDR1 SEHNR, CDR2 FQNEAQ (reference sequence). Unmatched junction bases numbered 12, after V lost 5 bases and J lost 4 bases. CDR3 size: 16 residues. The CDR3 protein is CASSHWEGGPPDTQYF. In DNA, the CDR3 is TGTGCCAGCAGCCACTGGGAGGGAGGGCCGCCAGATACGCAGTATTTT. Looking up the rest from reference TRBV7-9 and TRBJ2-3 gives the full variable domain: DTGVSQNPRHKITKRGQNVTFRCDPISEHNRLYWYRQTLGQGPEFLTYFQNEAQLEKSRLLSDRFSAERPKGSFSTLEIQRTEQGDSAMYLCASSHWEGGPPDTQYFGPGTRLTVL.

V is TRBV7-9 and J is TRBJ2-6; D possibly uses TRBD1 or TRBD2 (5 bases each). The CDR3 length is 19 residues. Between the trimmed V and J ends, which lost 5 bases and 0 bases, there was a span of 20 bases. Per the germline V gene, CDR1 is SEHNR and CDR2 is FQNEAQ (reference sequence). The CDR3 here is CASSQRFGVGASGANVLTF. CDR3 coding DNA: TGTGCCAGCAGCCAGCGGTTCGGTGTAGGGGCCTCTGGGGCCAACGTCCTGACTTTC.

This clonotype was observed a handful of times. A far larger clone differs by one base, so this is likely a read error. The rearrangement links TRBV7-3 to TRBJ2-5; D is perhaps TRBD1 or TRBD2 (7 bases each). The DNA end is a closer match to TRBJ2-1, so the J assignment may be wrong. The CDR3 runs to 14 residues. CDR1 is SGHTA, CDR2 FQGTGA, per germline. The chain's CDR3 is CASSLVRGGNEQFF. As DNA, the CDR3 is TGTGCCAGCAGCTTAGTCAGGGGGGGCAATGAGCAGTTCTTC.

This clonotype was recorded many times. The chain joins TRBV12-5 to TRBJ1-3; D possibly corresponds to TRBD1 (5 bases). Looked up from germline, CDR1 is LGHNT and CDR2 is FRNRAP. V lost 0 bases to trimming and J lost 0 bases, with 18 bases between them. The CDR3 extends over 19 amino acids. For the CDR3, the DNA is TGTGCTAGTGGTTTGGTACGGGGGTCAGGGATTCTCTCTGGAAACACCATATATTTT. Its translation is CASGLVRGSGILSGNTIYF. The whole variable domain, remainder taken from reference TRBV12-5 and TRBJ1-3, is DARVTQTPRHKVTEMGQEVTMRCQPILGHNTVFWYRQTMMQGLELLAYFRNRAPLDDSGMPKDRFSAEMPDATLATLKIQPSEPRDSAVYFCASGLVRGSGILSGNTIYFGEGSWLTVV.

In its sample, this clonotype ranks as medium-sized (0.01 to 0.1%). J is TRBJ2-7 and V is TRBV28; D call uncertain. V was clipped by 3 bases and J by 6 bases, with 6 bases between them. CDR1 is MDHEN, CDR2 SYDVKM, per germline. CDR3 length equals 11 residues. Written as DNA, the CDR3 is TGTGCCAGCAGTTTGAGTAGCGAGCAGTACTTC. This codes for CASSLSSEQYF. The full variable domain, with the rest looked up from reference TRBV28 and TRBJ2-7, is DVKVTQSSRYLVKRTGEKVFLECVQDMDHENMFWYRQDPGLGLRLIYFSYDVKMKEKGDIPEGYSVSREKKERFSLILESASTNQTSMYLCASSLSSEQYFGPGTRLTVT.

The J gene is TRBJ2-7, the V gene TRBV30; D remains ambiguous. V was trimmed by 0 bases and J by 3 bases, leaving 12 bases between them. Germline CDR1 is GTSNPN and CDR2 is SVGIG (reference sequence). CDR3 length equals 14 residues. The CDR3 DNA follows: TGTGCCTGGAGTGTACGTTTCGGTTACTACGAGCAGTACTTC. It translates to CAWSVRFGYYEQYF.

This sequence joins TRBV7-2 and TRBJ2-1, with 7 bases aligning to TRBD1. In germline, CDR1 is SGHTA, CDR2 FQGNSA. The CDR3 contains 13 residues. The V and J ends lost 5 bases and 9 bases, in that order; junction bases with no gene match: 7. CDR3 DNA: TGTGCCAGCAGCGTATCGAGGGGGCGTGAGCAGTTCTTC. It encodes CASSVSRGREQFF.

Judged by abundance, this clonotype is medium-sized. The rearrangement uses TRBV6-1 and TRBJ2-7; a possible D gene is TRBD1 (6 bases). The CDR3 runs to 12 residues. Germline CDR1 and CDR2: MNHNS and SASEGT. Trimming shortened V by 10 bases and J by 3 bases, and 13 bases separated the two germline ends. In DNA, the CDR3 is TGTGCCACCAGGGGATTTTACTACGAGCAGTACTTC. Its translation is CATRGFYYEQYF.